The 9 T cell receptor beta chains in this list originate from one sample, sequenced in a study of cytomegalovirus exposure and HLA in healthy donors. Primers included in the PCR were 60 Vbeta and 13 Jbeta primers. TCRdb's copy holds only in-frame clones and misses some; the assay was immunoSEQ multiplex PCR. The repertoire holds about 140,000 clones, with 60% to 80% as singletons. The sequenced sample consisted of PBMCs. The receptors come from a female donor in good health and CMV-seronegative.

This rearrangement joins TRBV19 to TRBJ1-1; D is perhaps TRBD1 (5 bases). Trimming shortened V by 10 bases and J by 1 base, and 13 bases separated the two germline ends. Germline V CDR1 and CDR2: LNHDA, SQIVND (reference sequence). This CDR3 region has 13 residues. As DNA, the CDR3 is TGTGCCACTCAGGGTGTTCCGAACACTGAAGCTTTCTTT. This codes for CATQGVPNTEAFF.

This chain connects TRBV11-2 to TRBJ2-7, with 8 bases lining up with TRBD1. The ends lost 6 bases at V and 2 bases at J; junction bases unmatched: 6. This CDR3 is 14 amino acids long. Germline loops: CDR1 SGHAT, CDR2 FQNNGV. CDR3 in amino acids: CASSPTGVTYEQYF. The DNA of the CDR3 is TGTGCCAGCAGTCCGACAGGGGTCACCTACGAGCAGTACTTC.

V gene TRBV9 combines with J gene TRBJ1-1; D remains ambiguous. Germline assignment: CDR1 SGDLS and CDR2 YYNGEE. V was shortened by 3 bases and J by 0 bases, with 9 bases between the two germline ends. The CDR3 is 14 amino acids. CDR3 region: CASSGEILNTEAFF. For the CDR3, the DNA is TGTGCCAGCAGCGGGGAGATACTGAACACTGAAGCTTTCTTT.

This chain links TRBV19 with TRBJ2-6; TRBD1 is a possible D gene (5 bases). The CDR3 contains 16 residues. The V and J ends lost 5 bases and 4 bases respectively, with 15 bases between them. Germline lookup yields CDR1 LNHDA and CDR2 SQIVND (reference sequence). The CDR3 sequence: CASSPPRAAGANVLTF. The CDR3, as DNA: TGTGCCAGTAGTCCCCCCAGGGCTGCCGGGGCCAACGTCCTGACTTTC.

The chain carries TRBV5-6 and TRBJ2-7; D perhaps matches TRBD2 (6 bases). The length of the CDR3 is 14 residues. V lost 3 bases to trimming and J lost 5 bases, with 15 bases between them. Germline V gene data show CDR1 as SGHDT and CDR2 as YYEEEE. The CDR3 bases are TGTGCCAGCAGCTCCCCTGAGGAGGGTCACGAGCAGTACTTC. Translated: CASSSPEEGHEQYF.

The chain carries TRBV7-8 and TRBJ2-1; a weak D match, TRBD2 (5 bases). With 5 bases removed from V and 0 bases from J, the gap between germline ends came to 11 bases. CDR1 and CDR2 from the germline V gene are SGHVS and FQNEAQ. This CDR3 region has 15 residues. In nucleotides, the CDR3 is TGTGCCAGCAGCAAGCGGTCGAGCTCCTACAATGAGCAGTTCTTC. It yields the protein CASSKRSSSYNEQFF. The full variable domain, its missing parts supplied by reference TRBV7-8 and TRBJ2-1, is GAGVSQSPRYKVAKRGQDVALRCDPISGHVSLFWYQQALGQGPEFLTYFQNEAQLDKSGLPSDRFFAERPEGSVSTLKIQRTQQEDSAVYLCASSKRSSSYNEQFFGPGTRLTVL.

The V call is TRBV9, the J call TRBJ1-2; D is uncertain. V was trimmed by 0 bases and J by 4 bases, leaving 10 bases between them. CDR3 length: 14 amino acids. Germline-derived CDR1 and CDR2 are SGDLS and YYNGEE. The DNA of the CDR3 is TGTGCCAGCAGCGTAGATGAGGGCGTCTATGGCTACACCTTC. Protein: CASSVDEGVYGYTF.

This chain joins TRBV5-4 and TRBJ2-3; 8 positions agree with TRBD1. J lost 5 bases, V lost 6 bases, and 5 bases had no gene match. Germline assignment: CDR1 SGHNT and CDR2 YYREEE (reference sequence). This CDR3 has 13 amino acids. The CDR3 region is CASTDRVKDTQYF. CDR3 coding DNA: TGTGCCAGCACGGACAGGGTGAAAGATACGCAGTATTTT.

The V call is TRBV2, the J call TRBJ1-2; D unresolved. The length of the CDR3 is 14 residues. Germline CDR1 reads SNHLY; CDR2 reads FYNNEI. Between the trimmed V and J ends, which lost 4 bases and 4 bases, there was a span of 13 bases. CDR3 amino acids: CASSVTEMIYGYTF. The DNA of the CDR3 is TGTGCCAGCAGTGTGACGGAGATGATCTATGGCTACACCTTC.